This is a list of T cell receptor beta chains from one sample in a study of blood T cells in healthy people across ages. TCRdb processed the 5' RACE reads anew with MiXCR; each CDR3 protein has one entry. Among some 1.4 million distinct CDR3 sequences listed, 42% were seen once. Sequencing was done on a sample of blood. The receptor source for this set is a woman between 18 and 29 years old in good health. Each CDR3 is given with its conserved first and last residue. The D gene is left open where the match is weak. Not all rows give a size; the values are once, few, many and, for expanded clones, a class.

d_gene | j_gene | v_gene | abundance | CDR3aa | CDR3nt
. | TRBJ1-1 | TRBV19 | . | CASSRRMPNTEAFF | TGTGCCAGTAGTAGACGGATGCCCAACACTGAAGCTTTCTTT
. | TRBJ2-1 | TRBV4-1 | few | CASSQGNGGENEQFF | TGCGCCAGCAGCCAAGGAAACGGCGGGGAGAATGAGCAGTTCTTC
TRBD1 | TRBJ2-5 | TRBV7-2 | few | CASSLGLTGGKRETQYF | TGTGCCAGCAGCTTAGGTCTAACAGGGGGCAAGCGAGAGACCCAGTACTTC
. | TRBJ2-6 | TRBV12-3/TRBV12-4 | . | CASSFSMDSGANVLTF | TGTGCCAGCAGTTTTTCTATGGACTCTGGGGCCAACGTCCTGACTTTC
. | TRBJ1-2 | TRBV20-1 | few | CSARPGPQVGYTF | TGCAGTGCTAGACCAGGACCCCAGGTGGGGTACACCTTC
. | TRBJ1-1 | TRBV12-3/TRBV12-4 | few | CASSPRMNTEAFF | TGTGCCAGCAGCCCGAGAATGAACACTGAAGCTTTCTTT
TRBD2 | TRBJ2-3 | TRBV20-1 | few | CSARDAGEVLVDTQYF | TGCAGTGCTAGAGATGCGGGAGAAGTGCTTGTAGATACGCAGTATTTT
. | TRBJ2-1 | TRBV3-1 | . | CASSQGNNLYNEQFF | TGTGCCAGCAGTCAGGGTAATAATCTATACAATGAGCAGTTCTTC
TRBD1 | TRBJ2-5 | TRBV27 | . | CASSKFPGGQAQETQYF | TGTGCCAGCTCAAAATTCCCGGGTGGACAGGCGCAAGAGACCCAGTACTTC
TRBD2 | TRBJ2-5 | TRBV4-1 | . | CARPTSGEQETQYF | TGCGCCAGACCGACTAGCGGGGAACAAGAGACCCAGTACTTC
. | TRBJ1-5 | TRBV6-6 | few | CASSHARRDQPQHF | TGTGCCAGCAGCCACGCGCGTCGGGATCAGCCCCAGCATTTT
TRBD2 | TRBJ2-3 | TRBV13 | . | CASSLVGPLAGGPDTQYF | TGTGCCAGCAGCTTAGTGGGCCCACTAGCGGGGGGGCCGGATACGCAGTATTTT
. | TRBJ2-5 | TRBV10-3 | . | CAISESYIQETQYF | TGTGCCATCAGTGAGTCCTATATCCAAGAGACCCAGTACTTC
. | TRBJ1-4 | TRBV6-5 | . | CASRGRTELFF | TGTGCCAGCAGAGGACGGACCGAACTGTTTTTT
. | TRBJ2-7 | TRBV11-2 | . | CASSGRRGYEQYF | TGTGCCAGCAGCGGCCGGCGGGGCTACGAGCAGTACTTC
. | TRBJ2-5 | TRBV6-1 | . | CASSQGTGLNEQYF | TGTGCCAGCAGCCAGGGGACTGGTTTGAATGAGCAGTACTTC
TRBD2 | TRBJ2-1 | TRBV9 | . | CASSALAGGLMSSYNEQFF | TGTGCCAGCAGCGCACTAGCGGGAGGGCTCATGAGCTCCTACAATGAGCAGTTCTTC
. | TRBJ1-2 | TRBV10-3 | . | CAISEAAGTVYGYTF | TGTGCCATCAGTGAGGCGGCAGGGACGGTTTATGGCTACACCTTC
. | TRBJ2-3 | TRBV7-9 | . | CASSKPSGGGKDTQYF | TGTGCCAGCAGCAAACCTAGCGGAGGGGGAAAAGATACGCAGTATTTT
. | TRBJ2-7 | TRBV6-5 | . | CASSYGAGTDEQYF | TGTGCCAGCAGTTACGGTGCAGGTACCGACGAGCAGTACTTC
. | TRBJ2-7 | TRBV20-1 | few | CSASYTGHLSYEQYF | TGCAGTGCTTCATATACGGGACACCTCTCCTACGAGCAGTACTTC
. | TRBJ2-7 | TRBV3-1 | once | CASSQAEGIYEQYF | TGTGCCAGCAGCCAAGCTGAGGGAATCTACGAGCAGTACTTC
. | TRBJ1-2 | TRBV25-1 | many | CASSTGIYGYTF | TGTGCCAGCAGTACAGGGATCTATGGCTACACCTTC
TRBD2 | TRBJ2-3 | TRBV2 | . | CASSPPIAGATDTQYF | TGTGCCAGCAGTCCTCCTATAGCGGGAGCGACAGATACGCAGTATTTT
. | TRBJ1-4 | TRBV6-5 | . | CASSYSLREKLFF | TGTGCCAGCAGTTACTCTCTACGAGAAAAACTGTTTTTT
. | TRBJ2-3 | TRBV7-9 | many | CASASGVVDTQYF | TGTGCCAGCGCGTCTGGAGTAGTAGATACGCAGTATTTT
. | TRBJ2-3 | TRBV18 | . | CASSPSWDSDTQYF | TGTGCCAGCTCACCGAGCTGGGATTCAGATACGCAGTATTTT
TRBD1 | TRBJ1-2 | TRBV27 | . | CASRGTGSAGYTF | TGTGCCAGCCGTGGGACAGGGAGTGCTGGCTACACCTTC
TRBD1 | TRBJ2-1 | TRBV6-2/TRBV6-3 | few | CASHLPGQGNYNEQFF | TGTGCCAGCCACCTCCCGGGACAGGGGAACTACAATGAGCAGTTCTTC
TRBD2 | TRBJ2-1 | TRBV7-8 | . | CASSLRLAGGGGYEQFF | TGTGCCAGCAGCCTACGCTTAGCGGGAGGGGGTGGGTATGAGCAGTTCTTC
. | TRBJ2-3 | TRBV29-1 | . | CSVGPTDTQYF | TGCAGCGTTGGACCCACAGATACGCAGTATTTT
TRBD2 | TRBJ2-5 | TRBV27 | . | CASIPGSGGSQETQYF | TGTGCCAGCATACCCGGTAGCGGGGGCTCGCAAGAGACCCAGTACTTC
. | TRBJ2-7 | TRBV4-2 | . | CASSQEGAEDYEQYF | TGTGCCAGCAGCCAAGAGGGCGCCGAGGACTACGAGCAGTACTTC
. | TRBJ1-2 | TRBV10-3 | few | CAISAEGYGYTF | TGTGCCATCAGTGCGGAGGGCTATGGCTACACCTTC
TRBD2 | TRBJ2-1 | TRBV15 | . | CATSRPPGLAGYNEQFF | TGTGCCACCAGCAGGCCTCCGGGACTAGCGGGGTACAATGAGCAGTTCTTC
. | TRBJ1-5 | TRBV7-2 | . | CASCTGFYQPQHF | TGTGCCAGCTGCACAGGGTTTTACCAGCCCCAGCATTTT
. | TRBJ1-2 | TRBV5-1 | . | CATNPGDSRADGYTF | TGCGCCACCAATCCCGGGGACTCGAGGGCAGATGGCTACACCTTC
. | TRBJ2-1 | TRBV5-1 | many | CASSSGQEGNNEQFF | TGCGCCAGCAGCTCCGGACAGGAGGGCAACAATGAGCAGTTCTTC
TRBD2 | TRBJ2-1 | TRBV7-2 | . | CASSRGEGSGGADNEQFF | TGTGCCAGCAGTAGAGGGGAGGGTAGCGGGGGGGCGGATAATGAGCAGTTCTTC
. | TRBJ1-3 | TRBV25-1 | . | CASSDLRAGENTIYF | TGTGCCAGCAGTGATCTCCGGGCTGGGGAAAACACCATATATTTT
. | TRBJ1-2 | TRBV12-3/TRBV12-4 | few | CASSLGDGYYGYTF | TGTGCCAGCAGTTTAGGGGACGGTTACTATGGCTACACCTTC
TRBD1 | TRBJ2-2 | TRBV19 | . | CASSRGTGMNGELFF | TGTGCCAGTAGTAGAGGGACAGGGATGAACGGGGAGCTGTTTTTT
TRBD2 | TRBJ2-3 | TRBV9 | . | CASSHPSGGATDTQYF | TGTGCCAGCAGCCATCCTAGCGGGGGGGCCACAGATACGCAGTATTTT
. | TRBJ2-3 | TRBV10-2 | . | CASSESVGGPTDTQYF | TGCGCCAGCAGTGAGTCCGTTGGAGGGCCCACAGATACGCAGTATTTT
. | TRBJ1-5 | TRBV2 | . | CASSGLSNQSQHF | TGTGCCAGCAGTGGGTTAAGCAATCAGTCCCAGCATTTT
TRBD2 | TRBJ2-7 | TRBV7-2 | . | CASSPRAGVPYEQYF | TGTGCCAGCAGCCCAAGAGCGGGAGTGCCCTACGAGCAGTACTTC
. | TRBJ1-3 | TRBV5-5 | . | CASTDFSGNTIYF | TGTGCCAGCACAGACTTCTCTGGAAACACCATATATTTT
. | TRBJ2-3 | TRBV11-2 | few | CASSPRDGPPDTQYF | TGTGCCAGCAGCCCCCGCGACGGACCCCCTGATACGCAGTATTTT
. | TRBJ2-4 | TRBV7-2 | . | CASSLASPGDGNGQYF | TGTGCCAGCAGCTTAGCCTCCCCGGGGGACGGAAATGGGCAGTACTTC